This entry is about one T cell receptor (beta chain). The target antigen is unknown. This CDR3 spans 14 amino acids. CDR1 and CDR2 (germline): MDHEN, SYDVKM. Germline trimming cut 8 bases from V and 6 bases from J; bases unmatched to any gene: 7. The source of the sample is a study of shared clonotypes between healthy human individuals. Study in general: Donors had three CD4 naive, three CD4 memory, two CD8 naive and one CD8 memory plate apiece.

In the study's own analysis: Quality scores were absent from the junction-only immunoSEQ sequences, so filtering differed. Repertoires were generated with immunoSEQ multiplex PCR, while TCRdb's copy carries only in-frame clones and drops some. D and trimming come from the DNA, and the V and J calls and clone size come from that table. The sample lists about 2.4 million clones, under 95% occurring once. Study findings and constraints: Sequencing depth was a factor that was expected to affect clonotype sharing among donors.

This TCR was recovered from a man between 18 and 35 years old in good health. Some clones in this sample may be carry-over from other donors' samples. This chain uses TRBV28 with TRBJ2-2; 9 positions match TRBD2. Sequencing was performed on naive CD4+ T cells from PBMCs. As for subset: CD45RA+ positively selected. The CDR3 DNA is TGTGCCAGCTTAATAGCGGGAGCCGCCGGGGAGCTGTTTTTT. It codes for CASLIAGAAGELFF.